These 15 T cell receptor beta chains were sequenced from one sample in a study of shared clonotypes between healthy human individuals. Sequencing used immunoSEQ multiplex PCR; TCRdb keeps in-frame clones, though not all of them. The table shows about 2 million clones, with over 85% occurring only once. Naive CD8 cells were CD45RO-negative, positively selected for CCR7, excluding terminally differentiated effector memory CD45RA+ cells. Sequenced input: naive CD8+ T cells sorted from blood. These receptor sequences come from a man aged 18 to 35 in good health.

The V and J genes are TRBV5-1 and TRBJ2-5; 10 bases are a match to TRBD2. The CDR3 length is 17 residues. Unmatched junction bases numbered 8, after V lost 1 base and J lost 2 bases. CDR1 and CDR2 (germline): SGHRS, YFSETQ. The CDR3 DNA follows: TGCGCCAGCAGCTTGATCGAAGCGGGAGGGCCACAAGAGACCCAGTACTTC. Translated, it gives CASSLIEAGGPQETQYF. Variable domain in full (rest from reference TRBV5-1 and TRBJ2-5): KAGVTQTPRYLIKTRGQQVTLSCSPISGHRSVSWYQQTPGQGLQFLFEYFSETQRNKGNFPGRFSGRQFSNSRSEMNVSTLELGDSALYLCASSLIEAGGPQETQYFGPGTRLLVL.

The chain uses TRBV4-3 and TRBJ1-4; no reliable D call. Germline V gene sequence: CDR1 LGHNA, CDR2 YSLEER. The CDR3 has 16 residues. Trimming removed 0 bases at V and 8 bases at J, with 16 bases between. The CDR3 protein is CASSQDEGWVREKLFF. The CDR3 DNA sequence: TGCGCCAGCAGCCAAGACGAGGGATGGGTACGGGAAAAACTGTTTTTT.

This CDR3 is CASSYSQGEGDYGYTF. The CDR3 DNA follows: TGTGCCAGCAGTTACTCTCAGGGGGAGGGGGACTATGGCTACACCTTC. The chain joins TRBV6-6 to TRBJ1-2; 7 bases agree with TRBD1. CDR3 length: 16 residues. The ends lost 0 bases at V and 3 bases at J; junction bases unmatched: 7. Germline V gene lookup returns CDR1 MNHNY and CDR2 SVGAGI (reference sequence).

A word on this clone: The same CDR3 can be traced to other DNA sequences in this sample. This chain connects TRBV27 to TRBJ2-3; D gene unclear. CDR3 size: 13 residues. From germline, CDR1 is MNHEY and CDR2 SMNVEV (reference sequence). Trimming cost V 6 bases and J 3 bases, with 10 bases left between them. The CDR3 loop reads CASRVGRTDTQYF. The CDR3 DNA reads TGTGCCAGCAGGGTCGGGCGAACAGATACGCAGTATTTT.

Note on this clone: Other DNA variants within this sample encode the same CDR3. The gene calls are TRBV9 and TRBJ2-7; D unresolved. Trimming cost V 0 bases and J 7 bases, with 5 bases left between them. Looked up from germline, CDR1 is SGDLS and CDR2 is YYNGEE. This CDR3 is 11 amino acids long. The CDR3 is CASSVGGEQYF. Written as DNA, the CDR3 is TGTGCCAGCAGCGTAGGAGGAGAGCAGTACTTC.

The CDR3 DNA follows: TGTGCCAGCAGCTTTGGTGGGGCTGGAGGCTACGAGCAGTACTTC. It yields the protein CASSFGGAGGYEQYF. This chain links TRBV11-2 with TRBJ2-7; the D gene could be TRBD1 or TRBD2 (5 bases each). The CDR3 has 15 amino acids. V was pared by 3 bases and J by 3 bases, with 15 bases between. CDR1 is SGHAT, CDR2 FQNNGV, per germline.

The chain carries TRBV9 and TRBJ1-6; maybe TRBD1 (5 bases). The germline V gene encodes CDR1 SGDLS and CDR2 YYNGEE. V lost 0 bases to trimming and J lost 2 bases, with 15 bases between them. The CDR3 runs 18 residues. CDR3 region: CASSVGDLPGPYNSPLHF. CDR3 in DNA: TGTGCCAGCAGCGTAGGGGACCTACCCGGGCCCTATAATTCACCCCTCCACTTT. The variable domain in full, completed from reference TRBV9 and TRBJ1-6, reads DSGVTQTPKHLITATGQRVTLRCSPRSGDLSVYWYQQSLDQGLQFLIQYYNGEERAKGNILERFSAQQFPDLHSELNLSSLELGDSALYFCASSVGDLPGPYNSPLHFGNGTRLTVT.

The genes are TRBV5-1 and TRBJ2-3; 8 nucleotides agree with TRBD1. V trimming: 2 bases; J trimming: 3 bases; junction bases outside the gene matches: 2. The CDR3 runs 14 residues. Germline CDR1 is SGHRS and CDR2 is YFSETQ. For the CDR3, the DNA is TGCGCCAGCAGCTTTTACAGGGGGACAGATACGCAGTATTTT. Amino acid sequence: CASSFYRGTDTQYF.

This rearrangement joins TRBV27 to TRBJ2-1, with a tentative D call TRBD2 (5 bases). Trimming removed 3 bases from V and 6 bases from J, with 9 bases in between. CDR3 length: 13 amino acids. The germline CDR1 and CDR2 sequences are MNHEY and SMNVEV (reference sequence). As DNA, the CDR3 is TGTGCCAGCAGTTTGGCAGAGGGCAATGAGCAGTTCTTC. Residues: CASSLAEGNEQFF.

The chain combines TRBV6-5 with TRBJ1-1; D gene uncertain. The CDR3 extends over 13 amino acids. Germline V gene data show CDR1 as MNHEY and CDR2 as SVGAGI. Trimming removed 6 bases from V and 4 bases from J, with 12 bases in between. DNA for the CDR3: TGTGCCAGCAGCTACGGGAGCAGCACTGAAGCTTTCTTT. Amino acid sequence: CASSYGSSTEAFF.

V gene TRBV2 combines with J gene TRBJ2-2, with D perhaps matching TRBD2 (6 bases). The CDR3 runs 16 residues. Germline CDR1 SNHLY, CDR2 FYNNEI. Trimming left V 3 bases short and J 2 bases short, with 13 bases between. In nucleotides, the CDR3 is TGTGCCAGCAGTGACCCAGCGGGCGACAACACCGGGGAGCTGTTTTTT. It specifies CASSDPAGDNTGELFF.

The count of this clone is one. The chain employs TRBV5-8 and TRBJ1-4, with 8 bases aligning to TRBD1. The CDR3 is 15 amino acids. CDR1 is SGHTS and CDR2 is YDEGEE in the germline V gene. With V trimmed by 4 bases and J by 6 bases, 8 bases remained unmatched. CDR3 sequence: CASSVRRGLYEKLFF. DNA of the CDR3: TGTGCCAGCAGCGTCCGCAGGGGGCTCTATGAAAAACTGTTTTTT.

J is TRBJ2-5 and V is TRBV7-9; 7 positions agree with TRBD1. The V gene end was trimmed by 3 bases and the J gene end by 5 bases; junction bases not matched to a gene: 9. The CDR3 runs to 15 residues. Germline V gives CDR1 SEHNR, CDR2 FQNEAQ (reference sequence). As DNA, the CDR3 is TGTGCCAGCAGCTTCGGGACAGTCGCTGGGGAGACCCAGTACTTC. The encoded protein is CASSFGTVAGETQYF.

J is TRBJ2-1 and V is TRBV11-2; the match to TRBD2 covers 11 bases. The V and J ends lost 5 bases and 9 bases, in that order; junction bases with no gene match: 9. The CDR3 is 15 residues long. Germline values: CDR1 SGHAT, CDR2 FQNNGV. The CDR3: CASSPLAGGNSEQFF. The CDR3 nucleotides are TGTGCCAGCAGCCCTCTAGCGGGGGGAAATAGTGAGCAGTTCTTC.

The CDR3 DNA reads as TGTGCCAGCAGCGCTGCTCGCTACAATGAGCAGTTCTTC. Translating it yields CASSAARYNEQFF. V and J are TRBV9 and TRBJ2-1; D uncertain. Trimming took 3 bases from V and 3 from J, leaving 7 bases between them. Germline CDR1 is SGDLS and CDR2 is YYNGEE. This CDR3 comprises 13 residues.